Listed here are 16 T cell receptor beta chains from one sample, sequenced in a study of radiotherapy plus CTLA-4 blockade in lung cancer. Sequencing was performed with immunoSEQ multiplex PCR; in TCRdb, only in-frame clones are kept and a portion is missing. The sample yields 50,000 to 85,000 clones, around 83% seen once. Specimen: peripheral blood, collected from a patient treated with radiotherapy plus ipilimumab. The origin of the receptors is a human donor with non-small cell lung cancer who had a partial response to radiotherapy plus ipilimumab.

This clone has only a few counts. The chain recombines TRBV19 with TRBJ2-1; 8 positions match TRBD2. Unmatched junction bases numbered 8, after V lost 7 bases and J lost 6 bases. Germline V gives CDR1 LNHDA, CDR2 SQIVND (reference sequence). The CDR3 is 14 residues long. CDR3 DNA sequence: TGTGCCAGTACCATCGGGGGGGGCCCCAATGAGCAGTTCTTC. It encodes CASTIGGGPNEQFF.

This clone is a singleton in its sample. The chain employs TRBV28 and TRBJ1-1; 10 nucleotides match TRBD1. The germline V gene has CDR1 MDHEN and CDR2 SYDVKM. V lost 8 bases, J lost 0 bases, and 3 bases stayed unmatched. The CDR3 is 14 residues long. The DNA of the CDR3 is TGTGCCAGCCGGACAGGGGGGATGAACACTGAAGCTTTCTTT. It encodes CASRTGGMNTEAFF.

This sequence joins TRBV2 and TRBJ2-1, with TRBD2 matching over 10 bases. Trimming took 4 bases from V and 7 from J; bases not matched to a gene: 7. Germline V lookup: CDR1 SNHLY, CDR2 FYNNEI. The CDR3 is 15 amino acids. The CDR3 DNA follows: TGTGCCAGCAGTGGATCACTAGCGGGATATAATGAGCAGTTCTTC. Protein product: CASSGSLAGYNEQFF.

The V gene is TRBV18, the J gene TRBJ2-7; TRBD2 aligns across 13 bases. The CDR3 length is 19 residues. CDR1 KGHSH and CDR2 LQKENI come from the germline V gene. J was trimmed by 1 base and V by 4 bases; bases with no gene match: 13. The CDR3 spells CASSLGTSGALGTSYEQYF. CDR3 bases: TGTGCCAGCTCACTGGGGACTAGCGGGGCGTTGGGCACTTCCTACGAGCAGTACTTC.

The rearrangement links TRBV2 to TRBJ2-2; 7 bases line up with TRBD2. This CDR3 has 15 amino acids. From germline, CDR1 is SNHLY and CDR2 FYNNEI. Trimming cost V 7 bases and J 2 bases; bases outside gene matches: 7. The CDR3 spells CASTTQRGNTGELFF. The DNA for the CDR3 is TGTGCCAGCACCACCCAGCGGGGTAACACCGGGGAGCTGTTTTTT.

This chain joins TRBV9 and TRBJ2-2, with TRBD1 identical over 9 bases. Germline values: CDR1 SGDLS, CDR2 YYNGEE. This CDR3 is built from 17 residues. With V trimmed by 4 bases and J by 5 bases, 12 bases remained unmatched. The CDR3 sequence: CASSLGDHRGRTGELFF. In DNA form, the CDR3 reads TGTGCCAGCAGCTTAGGGGACCACAGGGGGCGAACCGGGGAGCTGTTTTTT.

The rearrangement uses TRBV5-1 and TRBJ1-3, with D tentatively TRBD1 (5 bases). The CDR3 consists of 14 residues. Germline CDR1 is SGHRS and CDR2 is YFSETQ. Trimming cost V 0 bases and J 2 bases, with 6 bases left between them. This CDR3 is CASSLEGTGNTIYF. In DNA, the CDR3 is TGCGCCAGCAGCTTGGAGGGGACTGGAAACACCATATATTTT.

This clone was recorded a few times. This chain links TRBV6-1 with TRBJ1-5; D is undetermined. The germline CDR1 and CDR2 sequences are MNHNS and SASEGT. The CDR3 extends over 14 amino acids. V shed 7 bases and J shed 1 base, with 11 bases lying between them. The CDR3 DNA sequence: TGTGCCAGCACTGGCCCCAACAGCAATCAGCCCCAGCATTTT. As protein: CASTGPNSNQPQHF.

The V call is TRBV25-1, the J call TRBJ2-7, with TRBD1 matching over 8 bases. V was clipped by 5 bases and J by 5 bases; unmatched bases: 8. Germline CDR1 is MGHDK and CDR2 is SYGVNS. The CDR3 has 14 amino acids. The DNA of the CDR3 is TGTGCCAGCAGTTCCCGACAGGGGTTTGACGAGCAGTACTTC. Amino acids: CASSSRQGFDEQYF.

V and J are TRBV9 and TRBJ2-2, with 10 bases fitting TRBD1. The V segment lost 4 bases and the J segment 8 bases; nucleotides outside the gene matches: 11. This CDR3 spans 16 amino acids. The germline V gene has CDR1 SGDLS and CDR2 YYNGEE. CDR3 nucleotides: TGTGCCAGCAGCCCCCCGGACAGGGGGGGTTTAGGGGAGCTGTTTTTT. It specifies CASSPPDRGGLGELFF. Combining the CDR3 with reference TRBV9 and TRBJ2-2 gives the whole variable domain DSGVTQTPKHLITATGQRVTLRCSPRSGDLSVYWYQQSLDQGLQFLIQYYNGEERAKGNILERFSAQQFPDLHSELNLSSLELGDSALYFCASSPPDRGGLGELFFGEGSRLTVL.

J is TRBJ1-2 and V is TRBV28; TRBD1 agrees at 8 bases. The CDR3 consists of 16 residues. The germline CDR1 and CDR2 sequences are MDHEN and SYDVKM. The junction had 13 bases not matched to a gene; V was cut back by 6 bases and J by 4 bases. The CDR3 region is CASRSGGAAQGYGYTF. The CDR3 DNA reads as TGTGCCAGCAGGTCAGGGGGCGCGGCGCAGGGCTATGGCTACACCTTC.

This clone was seen once. The CDR3 carries no conserved terminal phenylalanine or tryptophan, so it likely arises from a read error. The DNA is omitted, as the CDR3 cannot be located on it reliably, and the CDR3 follows TCRdb's listing. The CDR3 is CASSDPAGFLTNL. The gene calls are TRBV18 and TRBJ2-7; the D call of TRBD1 is as the table states it, not checked on the DNA. Germline loops: CDR1 KGHSH, CDR2 LQKENI. The CDR3 length is 13 residues, termini included.

A word on this clone: A junction end diverges from the germline sequence, so it may reflect a read error. This sequence joins TRBV5-1 and TRBJ2-7; TRBD1 agrees at 9 bases. The germline CDR1 and CDR2 sequences are SGHRS and YFSETQ. This CDR3 has 13 amino acids. The CDR3 loop is CASSADLPGQGIF. CDR3 DNA sequence: TGCGCCAGCAGCGCCGATCTCCCGGGACAGGGAATTTTC.

V and J are TRBV2 and TRBJ1-1; the match to TRBD1 covers 9 bases. Germline V gene lookup returns CDR1 SNHLY and CDR2 FYNNEI. The CDR3 is 14 amino acids. Trimming cost V 4 bases and J 4 bases; bases outside gene matches: 4. The CDR3 sequence is CASSATGGGTEAFF. The CDR3 coding sequence is TGTGCCAGCAGTGCGACAGGGGGAGGCACTGAAGCTTTCTTT.

This clone was observed once. The chain recombines TRBV19 with TRBJ1-1, with 9 bases fitting TRBD1. The germline V gene has CDR1 LNHDA and CDR2 SQIVND (reference sequence). The CDR3 loop spans 15 amino acids. With 6 bases clipped from V and 5 bases from J, the junction kept 10 bases outside the gene matches. Here the CDR3 reads CASRRTGTGRTEAFF. CDR3 nucleotide sequence: TGTGCCAGTAGGCGTACCGGGACAGGGCGAACTGAAGCTTTCTTT.

This chain links TRBV2 with TRBJ1-1; D might be TRBD1 (6 bases). The CDR3 contains 13 residues. Germline assignment: CDR1 SNHLY and CDR2 FYNNEI. Trimming shortened V by 6 bases and J by 1 base, and 9 bases separated the two germline ends. The CDR3 here is CASRKQGNTEAFF. The CDR3 DNA follows: TGTGCCAGCAGGAAACAGGGGAACACTGAAGCTTTCTTT.